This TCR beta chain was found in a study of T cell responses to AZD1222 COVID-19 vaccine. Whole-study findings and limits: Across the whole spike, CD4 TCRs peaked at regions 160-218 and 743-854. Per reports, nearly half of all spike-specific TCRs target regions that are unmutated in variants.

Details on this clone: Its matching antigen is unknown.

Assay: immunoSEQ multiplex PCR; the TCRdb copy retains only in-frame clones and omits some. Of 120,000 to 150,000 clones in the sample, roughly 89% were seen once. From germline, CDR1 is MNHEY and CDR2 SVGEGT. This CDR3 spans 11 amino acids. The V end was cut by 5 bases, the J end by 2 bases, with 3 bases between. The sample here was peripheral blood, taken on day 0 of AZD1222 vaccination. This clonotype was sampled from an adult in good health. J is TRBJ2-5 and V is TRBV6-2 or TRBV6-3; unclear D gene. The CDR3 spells CASSKQETQYF. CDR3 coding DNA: TGTGCCAGCAGTAAACAAGAGACCCAGTACTTC.